This TCR beta chain was captured in a study of blood T cell repertoires in COVID-19. Looking at the study overall: Material from acute and convalescent COVID-19 was sourced from the United States, Italy and Spain. From T cells, B-cell-depleted T cells, or PBMCs came the material, which was cDNA or gDNA.

It was during active infection that Seattle patients were enrolled and then longitudinally followed. Original processing notes: Nucleated cell number was recorded as an estimate derived from reference gene primer amplification. Measured with immunoSEQ multiplex PCR; TCRdb has only the in-frame clones, and not every one. The V and J calls and clone size come from that table; D and trimming were worked out from the DNA. The sample yields 54,000 or so clones, under 90% seen once. CDR1 and CDR2 from the germline V gene are SGHNT and YYREEE (reference sequence). This CDR3 has 15 amino acids. The V and J ends lost 4 bases and 5 bases respectively, with 18 bases between them.

Sequencing was done on a sample of peripheral blood. The chain uses TRBV5-4 and TRBJ1-2; weak D call: TRBD1 (6 bases). The source is a man older than 75 with COVID-19, enrolled during active disease. The CDR3 DNA reads as TGTGCCAGCAGCACCTTGACAGGTTACCTTTATGGCTACACCTTC. This translates into CASSTLTGYLYGYTF.